A selection of T cell receptor beta chains follows, all from one sample in a study of blood T cell repertoires in COVID-19. Profiling relied on immunoSEQ multiplex PCR, and the TCRdb table lists in-frame clones only, not all of them. In the table there are roughly 200,000 clones, roughly nine tenths of which are singletons. Material: PBMCs or T cells enriched from blood (not recorded which). The receptors were gathered from a middle-aged woman with acute COVID-19. Each CDR3 is given with its conserved first and last residue. D genes are given only for firm matches. Rows may omit the clone size; those that give it use once, few, many or a size class.

V gene,CDR3 length,J gene,D gene,clone size,CDR3 protein,CDR3 DNA
TRBV5-6,15,TRBJ2-3,-,few,CASSLVAQHTDTQYF,TGTGCCAGCAGCTTGGTGGCACAGCACACAGATACGCAGTATTTT
TRBV5-6,16,TRBJ2-2,TRBD2,-,CASSFYLAGGPKELFF,TGTGCCAGCAGCTTCTACCTAGCGGGGGGACCGAAGGAGCTGTTTTTT
TRBV5-1,12,TRBJ2-7,-,-,CASSLRSGERYF,TGCGCCAGCAGCCTCCGATCGGGGGAACGGTACTTC
TRBV7-8,13,TRBJ1-1,-,-,CASSVHRVAEAFF,TGTGCCAGCAGCGTTCACAGGGTTGCTGAAGCTTTCTTT
TRBV5-5,12,TRBJ2-7,-,-,CASSLESSEQYF,TGTGCCAGCAGCTTGGAAAGCTCCGAGCAGTACTTC
TRBV24-1,15,TRBJ2-4,TRBD1,-,CATSDPRDRKNIQYF,TGTGCCACCAGTGATCCCCGGGACAGAAAAAACATTCAGTACTTC
TRBV2,16,TRBJ2-3,TRBD1,-,CASSYDRAQGTDTQYF,TGTGCCAGCAGTTATGACAGGGCCCAGGGCACAGATACGCAGTATTTT
TRBV5-4,13,TRBJ1-1,-,-,CASSLQANTEAFF,TGTGCCAGCAGTTTACAGGCGAACACTGAAGCTTTCTTT
TRBV19,14,TRBJ2-5,-,-,CASSEGEPSETQYF,TGTGCCAGTAGTGAAGGGGAACCCTCGGAGACCCAGTACTTC
TRBV3-1/TRBV3-2,12,TRBJ2-5,-,-,CASSRVWETQYF,TGTGCCAGCAGCCGAGTTTGGGAGACCCAGTACTTC
TRBV2,15,TRBJ2-1,-,-,CASRTNPSSYNEQFF,TGTGCCAGCAGGACAAACCCCAGCTCCTACAATGAGCAGTTCTTC
TRBV5-1,16,TRBJ1-5,TRBD1,-,CASSLGTGSSNQPQHF,TGCGCCAGCAGCTTGGGGACAGGGTCAAGCAATCAGCCCCAGCATTTT
TRBV7-3,16,TRBJ2-2,-,-,CASSPDRGRSTGELFF,TGTGCCAGCAGCCCCGATAGGGGTCGTTCCACCGGGGAGCTGTTTTTT
TRBV28,14,TRBJ1-2,-,-,CASSPSGAYSGYTF,TGTGCCAGCAGCCCTTCAGGGGCCTATTCGGGCTACACCTTC
TRBV4-2,14,TRBJ1-2,-,-,CASSQEDFNYGYTF,TGTGCCAGCAGCCAAGAAGACTTTAACTATGGCTACACCTTC
TRBV12-3/TRBV12-4,11,TRBJ2-5,-,-,CASSGRETQYF,TGTGCCAGCAGCGGTCGGGAGACCCAGTACTTC
TRBV27,16,TRBJ2-1,TRBD2,-,CASRPPSGRPGNEQFF,TGTGCCAGCAGACCCCCTAGCGGGAGGCCCGGCAATGAGCAGTTCTTC
TRBV15,21,TRBJ2-1,TRBD2,-,CATSRDTSLYSGRLGGYEQFF,TGTGCCACCAGCAGAGATACTTCCCTTTACAGCGGGAGGCTCGGAGGATATGAGCAGTTCTTC
TRBV30,16,TRBJ2-7,TRBD2,-,CAWSELEMGTNYEQYF,TGTGCCTGGAGTGAACTGGAGATGGGGACTAATTACGAGCAGTACTTC
TRBV6-5,14,TRBJ1-1,TRBD1,once,CASSHDRVRTEAFF,TGTGCCAGCAGCCATGACAGGGTGAGGACTGAAGCTTTCTTT
TRBV18,15,TRBJ1-5,-,-,CASSPQGGGNQPQHF,TGTGCCAGCTCACCACAGGGAGGTGGCAATCAGCCCCAGCATTTT
TRBV21-1,18,TRBJ2-1,-,once,CASSASCLAGSSYNEQFF,TGTGCCAGCAGCGCAAGCTGCCTGGCGGGGAGCTCCTACAATGAGCAGTTCTTC
TRBV9,17,TRBJ1-4,TRBD1,-,CASSVGIGQGGNEKLFF,TGTGCCAGCAGCGTAGGTATTGGACAGGGGGGTAATGAAAAACTGTTTTTT
TRBV7-2,14,TRBJ2-7,TRBD2,-,CASSPSGLGGEQYF,TGTGCCAGCAGCCCCTCGGGACTAGGGGGCGAGCAGTACTTC
TRBV30,14,TRBJ2-2,TRBD1,-,CACLGQGEVGELFF,TGTGCCTGCCTGGGACAGGGAGAGGTCGGGGAGCTGTTTTTT
TRBV5-6,16,TRBJ1-5,TRBD1,-,CASSLGGQGATQPQHF,TGTGCCAGCAGCTTGGGGGGACAGGGGGCCACTCAGCCCCAGCATTTT
TRBV9,16,TRBJ2-3,TRBD2,-,CASSEGAGGPVDTQYF,TGTGCCAGCAGCGAGGGGGCGGGGGGGCCAGTAGATACGCAGTATTTT
TRBV7-8,14,TRBJ1-4,TRBD1,-,CASSPGTVGEKLFF,TGTGCCAGCAGCCCCGGGACAGTTGGTGAAAAACTGTTTTTT
TRBV7-3,14,TRBJ2-3,-,-,CASSLTGRPDTQYF,TGTGCCAGCAGCTTAACGGGGCGGCCAGATACGCAGTATTTT
TRBV11-2,12,TRBJ2-7,-,-,CASSSDSYEQYF,TGTGCCAGCAGCTCGGACAGCTACGAGCAGTACTTC
TRBV19,15,TRBJ2-1,TRBD2,-,CASSRLAGEYNEQFF,TGTGCCAGTAGTCGTCTAGCGGGGGAGTACAATGAGCAGTTCTTC
TRBV28,14,TRBJ1-2,TRBD1,-,CASSLQGARFGYTF,TGTGCCAGCAGCCTACAGGGGGCGCGGTTTGGCTACACCTTC
TRBV30,16,TRBJ1-2,TRBD1,-,CAWSASNRGFRYGYTF,TGTGCCTGGAGTGCTTCTAACAGGGGGTTCCGCTATGGCTACACCTTC
TRBV30,14,TRBJ1-6,-,-,CAWQGTVGNSPLHF,TGTGCCTGGCAGGGGACGGTGGGAAATTCACCCCTCCACTTT
TRBV6-4,14,TRBJ2-3,TRBD2,medium-sized,CASSPSGGTDTQYF,TGTGCCAGCTCGCCTAGCGGGGGCACAGATACGCAGTATTTT
TRBV2,15,TRBJ2-7,TRBD1,-,CASSEALGTVYEQYF,TGTGCCAGCAGTGAAGCGCTCGGGACAGTTTACGAGCAGTACTTC
TRBV11-2,13,TRBJ1-4,-,-,CASSSDYRGKLFF,TGTGCCAGCAGCTCAGATTATCGGGGAAAACTGTTTTTT
TRBV6-5,15,TRBJ2-1,TRBD1,-,CASSYPGQVISEQFF,TGTGCCAGCAGTTACCCGGGACAGGTTATTAGTGAGCAGTTCTTC
TRBV11-3,18,TRBJ2-2,TRBD2,-,CASSSRTSGGTNTGELFF,TGTGCCAGCAGCTCCAGGACTAGCGGGGGGACGAACACCGGGGAGCTGTTTTTT
TRBV5-1,14,TRBJ1-2,TRBD1,few,CASSPGQGSYGYTF,TGCGCCAGCAGCCCTGGACAGGGTTCCTATGGCTACACCTTC
TRBV3-1/TRBV3-2,15,TRBJ1-1,TRBD1,-,CASSHKGGLNTEAFF,TGTGCCAGCAGCCACAAAGGGGGCCTGAACACTGAAGCTTTCTTT
TRBV5-1,13,TRBJ1-2,TRBD1,-,CASSQDRVDGYTF,TGCGCCAGCAGCCAAGACAGGGTAGATGGCTACACCTTC
TRBV2,15,TRBJ1-6,TRBD1,-,CASRFPGQGNSPLHF,TGTGCCAGCAGGTTCCCGGGACAGGGGAATTCACCCCTCCACTTT
TRBV11-3,13,TRBJ1-1,-,-,CASSLGGDTEAFF,TGTGCCAGCAGCTTGGGGGGGGACACTGAAGCTTTCTTT
TRBV28,15,TRBJ1-3,-,-,CASSFIADSGNTIYF,TGTGCCAGCAGTTTTATAGCAGACTCTGGAAACACCATATATTTT
TRBV6-2/TRBV6-3,18,TRBJ1-1,-,few,CASSSGTQGPGWNTEAFF,TGTGCCAGCAGTTCTGGCACCCAGGGGCCAGGATGGAACACTGAAGCTTTCTTT
TRBV7-3,15,TRBJ2-7,TRBD2,many,CASSPQGGNLHEQYF,TGTGCCAGCAGCCCTCAGGGAGGGAATCTCCACGAGCAGTACTTC
TRBV6-4,14,TRBJ2-2,-,-,CASSPGKNTGELFF,TGTGCCAGCAGTCCAGGGAAAAACACCGGGGAGCTGTTTTTT
TRBV7-9,17,TRBJ2-1,-,-,CASSSIPGEQLLNEQFF,TGTGCCAGCAGCTCCATTCCGGGAGAGCAGCTCCTCAATGAGCAGTTCTTC
TRBV28,14,TRBJ2-1,-,-,CASSSPQVYNEQFF,TGTGCCAGCAGTTCGCCACAGGTGTACAATGAGCAGTTCTTC
TRBV6-1,20,TRBJ2-3,TRBD2,-,CASSGRRLAGGWAPLYTQYF,TGTGCCAGCAGTGGACGGCGACTAGCGGGGGGCTGGGCCCCACTTTATACGCAGTATTTT
TRBV19,14,TRBJ1-5,-,-,CATEKQGVNQPQHF,TGTGCCACCGAGAAGCAGGGCGTTAATCAGCCCCAGCATTTT
TRBV25-1,17,TRBJ2-2,TRBD2,few,CASSDPRISGGFGELFF,TGTGCCAGCAGTGACCCCCGTATTAGCGGGGGTTTCGGGGAGCTGTTTTTT
TRBV7-3,15,TRBJ2-3,TRBD2,-,CASSLSGLATDTQYF,TGTGCCAGCAGCTTATCGGGACTAGCGACAGATACGCAGTATTTT